This T cell receptor (beta chain) appears in the sequencing data of a study of control samples from healthy donors and cancer patients. Assay used: immunoSEQ multiplex PCR; TCRdb lists only in-frame clones, some missing. The sample records around 31,000 clones, roughly 94% being singletons. The TCR was taken from a man between 60 and 75 years old in good health. The material sequenced was blood.

CDR3 DNA: TGTGCCAGCAGGGCAGGGATTAATGAAAAACTGTTTTTT. Translation gives CASRAGINEKLFF. J is TRBJ1-4 and V is TRBV28; D is perhaps TRBD1 (5 bases). CDR1 is MDHEN and CDR2 is SYDVKM in the germline V gene. The CDR3 consists of 13 residues. V gave up 6 bases and J gave up 4 bases, with 9 bases separating them.